This T cell receptor (beta chain) was identified during a study of shared clonotypes between healthy human individuals. Study observations and caveats: Among non-shared clonotypes, generation probabilities were lower than among those shared by all four donors. Tissues were not sampled, only blood, and their repertoires likely differ.

The assay was immunoSEQ multiplex PCR, and TCRdb's table has in-frame clones only and misses some. The table records about 1 million clones, roughly 70% of them present only once. Trimming pared 0 bases from V and 2 bases from J, leaving 5 bases between. The CDR3 runs to 14 residues. In germline, CDR1 is SGHAT, CDR2 FQNNGV. Regarding this clone: What it recognizes is unknown.

The sequencing sample was made of memory CD4+ T cells sorted from blood. Subset indicated: CD45RA-negative fraction. The V call is TRBV11-2, the J call TRBJ2-1; D gene uncertain. This receptor was taken from a man between 18 and 35 years old in good health. The CDR3 sequence: CASSLEVTYNEQFF. In DNA form, the CDR3 reads TGTGCCAGCAGCTTAGAGGTGACCTACAATGAGCAGTTCTTC.